This T cell receptor (beta chain) was documented in a study of T cell repertoires in cytomegalovirus infection. Each CDR3 protein is one row after TCRdb ran MiXCR on the reads. The table lists a few hundred thousand distinct CDR3 sequences, 15% to 20% of them singletons. In the case of this clonotype: Its antigen is unidentified.

The study's findings and limits: Summed public TCR beta family frequency identified CMV carriers bearing the relevant HLA.

The germline V and J ends were trimmed by 1 base and 2 bases, with 9 bases remaining between them. This CDR3 comprises 15 residues. The chain is built from TRBV12-3 or TRBV12-4 and TRBJ2-1; tentative D call: TRBD1 (6 bases). What was sequenced was CD8+ T cells from PBMCs. The sequence derives from a human donor in good health (CMV status not recorded). Some clones in this sample may be carry-over from other donors' samples. The CDR3 region is CASSLGPGAYNEQFF. The CDR3 DNA follows: TGTGCCAGCAGTTTAGGTCCAGGGGCCTACAATGAGCAGTTCTTC.